This T cell receptor (beta chain) was recorded in a study of blood T cell repertoires in COVID-19. Turning to the study itself: The study drew acute and convalescent COVID-19 samples from the United States, Italy and Spain.

In the original processing: The authors estimated nucleated cell counts from reference gene primer amplification. Sequenced by immunoSEQ multiplex PCR; TCRdb stores in-frame clones only, minus some. Clonal size and the V and J genes are those of that table, whereas D and trimming came from the DNA. The table includes around 40,000 clones, just over 85% detected once. The V and J ends lost 6 bases and 0 bases, in that order; junction bases with no gene match: 2. The CDR3 contains 13 residues. This clonotype was obtained from a man aged 55-75 years with active COVID-19. The genes are TRBV12-3 or TRBV12-4 and TRBJ2-7, with TRBD1 matching over 7 bases. Sequencing input: peripheral blood. CDR3 sequence (DNA): TGTGCCAGCAGACAGGGGAGCTCCTACGAGCAGTACTTC. Translating it yields CASRQGSSYEQYF.